This T cell receptor (beta chain) appears in the sequencing data of a study of radiotherapy plus CTLA-4 blockade in lung cancer. General study findings and limits: Radiotherapy plus ipilimumab was followed by expansion in blood of tumor-derived TCR clones.

Sequencing was performed with immunoSEQ multiplex PCR; in TCRdb, only in-frame clones are kept and a portion is missing. This sample carries about 110,000 clones, about 83% of them seen once, and the ten largest clones take 2.4%. As to this clone: The target antigen is unknown.

This CDR3 comprises 16 residues. Per the germline V gene, CDR1 is SNHLY and CDR2 is FYNNEI. J was trimmed by 5 bases and V by 3 bases; bases with no gene match: 9. The source of this sequence is a human donor with non-small cell lung cancer that progressed on radiotherapy plus ipilimumab. Some clones in this sample may be carry-over from other donors' samples. This sample comprised peripheral blood, obtained from a patient treated with radiotherapy plus ipilimumab. The chain is built from TRBV2 and TRBJ2-5, with 10 bases matching TRBD1. DNA of the CDR3: TGTGCCAGCAGTGATGGGACAGGGGTGTTCGGGGAGACCCAGTACTTC. This sequence encodes CASSDGTGVFGETQYF.